The present T cell receptor (beta chain) was sequenced within a study of cytomegalovirus exposure and HLA in healthy donors (dated by TCRdb to the late 2010s). Turning to the overall study: An earlier analysis of about 530 of the donors reported under 300 Gb of sequence data and about 120 million unique TCR beta sequences obtained from about 200 million T cells. Of the approximately 400 genotyped donors, 81% were placed in the genetic ancestry cluster associated with self-reported Caucasian donors. Typing coverage differed by locus: A, B, C, DRB1 and DQB1 were typed in roughly 620-630 donors, DQA1 in about 510, DPA1 in over 600, and DPB1 in just under 490. The aim of the study was to test whether cataloging public T cell receptors could identify signatures of past pathogen exposure. All discovery cohort repertoires had been generated on a single sequencing platform. Class I and class II HLA loci were covered by the typing at four-digit resolution. An earlier analysis of around 640 of the donors used high-throughput TCR beta sequencing to judge whether each TCR beta V gene segment behaved as functional or pseudogenic. Donor age, sex, ethnicity and CMV serostatus were compiled together with the repertoire data. To study patterns of TCR occurrence, a later analysis re-analyzed previously published TCR beta repertoires from under 750 donors and added high-resolution HLA genotyping. Among about 410 genotyped donors of the cohort, an average of about 220,000 unique TCR beta nucleotide sequences was sequenced per donor, of which about 19% were non-productive. An early release covering around 630 HLA-typed donors comprised about 290 gigabases of sequencing data and around 80 million unique TCR sequences. Using immunosequencing, the study profiled T cell repertoires from around 670 subjects and related those repertoires to cytomegalovirus serostatus. The study combined high-throughput TCR immunosequencing, statistical association of individual TCRs with disease status, and machine learning to predict cytomegalovirus infection status. In the later analysis, no new phenotypic data were used to find candidate immune exposures; instead, reliance was placed on TCR beta sequences and their occurrence across donors. In a later genetic analysis, genome-wide SNP genotypes for about three fifths of the 666 donors were used, and that subset was treated as a discovery cohort. Besides the first cohort of 666 subjects, a separate validation cohort made up of over 95 different subjects was used. About five DR-DQ haplotypes were treated as single units for association and clustering because of strong linkage in the cohort.

Library method: the immunoSEQ multiplex PCR assay. For the multiplex PCR, a mixture combining 60 forward primers for TCR Vbeta segments and 13 reverse primers for TCR Jbeta segments was used. Amplification of the CDR3 region of rearranged TCR beta genes was performed with a multiplex PCR assay on genomic DNA. On the Illumina HiSeq System, the amplified TCR beta libraries were sequenced as 87-base-pair reads. The authors processed their data as follows. A later analysis tallied roughly 76 million unique TCR beta chains across the 660 or so repertoires, and 10 million to 11 million of those chains were shared by two or more donors. A nearest-neighbor algorithm error-corrected the raw reads and collapsed the reads into unique sequences, merging closely related sequences to remove PCR and sequencing errors. Alignment of CDR3 sequences to IMGT reference sequences was used to assign V, D and J gene segments. For a sequence to be retained, at least a six-nucleotide match to both a V gene segment and a J gene segment was required. Rearrangements were classified as productive when the CDR3 lacked stop codons and remained in frame with V and J, and all other rearrangements were classified as non-productive. CDR3 was defined according to IMGT convention as the region running from the second conserved V-encoded cysteine to the conserved J-encoded phenylalanine. In an earlier analysis of approximately 590 of the donors, sequences lacking an unambiguous match to a single V gene segment were excluded. In an earlier analysis of some 590 of the donors, a V segment was called functional when productive rearrangements were above 56.7%, and segregating when the standard deviation between donors exceeded 5%. A statistical classification framework was built for diagnosing cytomegalovirus status from the catalog of TCR beta chain sequences. In a later analysis, TCR nucleotide sequences were compared against IMGT/GENE-DB human TR gene sequences so that V and J genes could be assigned. In a later analysis, CDR3 sequences and most-parsimonious VDJ recombination scenarios were assigned using the TCRdist pipeline. In a later analysis, each TCR beta chain was defined by its CDR3 amino acid sequence together with its V-gene family, and reads lacking a unique V-gene family were excluded. To address suspected cross-contamination and a sequencing artifact, a later analysis removed roughly 640 highly shared, low-generation-probability nucleotide sequences. For each public chain, a later analysis derived a clonal expansion index from normalized ranks of inferred template counts within each repertoire. In a later analysis, generation probabilities were computed with a VDJ recombination model fitted to out-of-frame rearrangements, and the resulting probabilities were checked against IGoR. A later analysis scored TCR-TCR, TCR-HLA and TCR-CMV co-occurrence with hypergeometric tests, applying a repertoire-size bias correction to TCR pairs. A later analysis estimated false discovery rates by permuting HLA or CMV assignments 20 times. In a later analysis, co-occurring TCRs were grouped with DBSCAN, and TCRdist sequence similarity was added when clustering was performed within HLA-allele-positive subsets. Repertoires with fewer than 30,000 or more than 120,000 public chains, plus five repertoires with anomalous nucleotide sharing, were excluded from co-occurrence clustering. TCRdb took this table from immuneACCESS and kept in-frame rearrangements with V and J called. Such tables lack part of the clones; where checked against another copy, unresolved V genes explain under half of the gap, and the rest is unexplained. V and J calls and clone size follow that table, whereas D and trimming were derived from the DNA. The table for this sample lists 120,000 or so clones; roughly 72% of them were counted only once. More than 3.5% of the sample is taken by the ten largest.

Per the germline V gene, MNHEY is the CDR1 and SVGAGI is the CDR2. Trimming removed 0 bases from V and 5 bases from J, leaving 8 bases between the germline ends. CDR3 length: 14 amino acids, cysteine to phenylalanine. Solely the CDR3 DNA is kept, with 42 bases framed from the first base. Results and caveats for the whole study, not just this receptor: The sequencing pipeline was judged likely to have produced a cluster of highly shared sequence variants as a technical artifact. A later analysis found that HLA-associated TCR beta chains were more clonally expanded and had lower generation probabilities than equally common non-associated chains. About 15 rarely observed V segments, including chromosome 9 orphons, were excluded from the earlier analysis of several hundred of the donors because counts were too low. In a later analysis, most CMV-associated TCR beta chains were found to appear HLA-restricted, with HLA associations seemingly driven largely by CMV exposure. When HLA alleles, especially DR and DQ, strongly co-occurred, TCR associations were difficult to assign to individual alleles. In a later genetic analysis, fewer N-insertions in productive TCRs were reported among donors in an Asian-associated ancestry cluster than the roughly 700-donor mean. The presence/absence analyses assumed that sequencing depth was roughly uniform across donors, and that assumption may not be true. Some IMGT-functional V segments, including TRBV6-2 and TRBV6-3, could not be told apart with the 87-base-pair reads, so those segments were excluded. In a later genetic analysis, a missense DCLRE1C variant was associated with V-gene and J-gene trimming of TCR beta chains, and the association was replicated in an independent cohort. Three of the identified cytomegalovirus-associated TCR beta chains were confirmed in vitro to be specific for cytomegalovirus antigens. Linkage disequilibrium might explain the correlated functional status among segregating V segments, but an unknown experimental factor could not be excluded. Several of the top co-occurrence clusters appeared to be linked to parvovirus B19, influenza, CMV and Epstein-Barr virus, according to a later analysis. A later analysis associated approximately 17,000 TCR beta sequences with specific HLA alleles at a false discovery rate of 0.05. For the cohort, immune exposure information was limited to CMV serostatus. The authors suggested that the approach could potentially be generalized to other disease states and immunological phenotypes. The classifier was reported to diagnose cytomegalovirus status with high specificity and sensitivity in both the original cohort and the validation cohort. A further reported finding was that TCR beta sequences accurately predicted the HLA-A and HLA-B alleles for most subjects in the first cohort. Broadly in line with IMGT annotations, most TCR beta V segments showed up in productive rearrangements about 87% or about 30% of the time in an earlier analysis of about 500 of the donors. Because some donors lacked HLA typing at each locus, the association tests relied only on the typed subset. In a later analysis, the rate of TCR association differed among HLA loci, with DRB1 alleles having the most associated TCRs and HLA-C alleles having the fewest. In this cohort, only TCR beta chains were sequenced, and detectable features were limited by the absence of alpha or paired-chain data. Across donors, most TCR sequences were observed very rarely, whereas some public TCRs were present in many individuals. The study gave a list of 150 to 200 TCR beta chains associated with cytomegalovirus.

This clone showed up just a few times. Its antigen is currently not known. The sample holds no much larger clone one base away, and base qualities are not on file. In total, roughly 670 healthy bone marrow donors made up the cohort. All cohort members were sampled while nominally healthy, although unrecorded immune exposures were likely present. The donor was CMV seropositive and was included in the group of about 290 seropositive cohort members. Each donor provided a peripheral blood sample, and peripheral blood mononuclear cells were used for TCR beta sequencing. The Qiagen DNeasy Blood Extraction Kit was used to extract genomic DNA from the blood cell samples.

The TCR originated in a man aged 40-49 years in good health and CMV-seropositive. The rearranged chain carries TRBV6-5 and TRBJ1-5; the D gene cannot be named for sure. The sequenced sample consisted of PBMCs. The DNA is TGTGCCAGCAGTTACTCGACAAGAGATCAGCCCCAGCATTTT. Its product reads: CASSYSTRDQPQHF.